The clone carrying this T cell receptor (beta chain) was seen only a few times. The treatment here: oral pan-JAK inhibitor, 5-10 mg twice daily. The sample originates from a study of CD8+ T cells in alopecia areata. Study-wide background: Treated patients received severity scores based on the percentage of scalp area affected.

Sequencing used cDNA as its template, made by extracting RNA and reverse transcribing it. Using immunoSEQ multiplex PCR, the repertoire was profiled, and TCRdb retains in-frame clones only, with some absent. This table has 150,000 to 200,000 clones, around three fifths appearing once. Trimming shortened V by 2 bases and J by 4 bases, and 17 bases separated the two germline ends. The CDR3 totals 15 residues. CDR1 is SQVTM, CDR2 ANQGSEA, per germline. V and J are TRBV29-1 and TRBJ2-5; tentatively, D is TRBD1 (6 bases). The receptor was isolated from a human donor with alopecia areata. The sequenced sample was CD4+ T cells sorted from blood, obtained at week 24, from a patient treated with tofacitinib. The CDR3 coding sequence is TGCAGCGTTGAACGGAACAGGGCCGGAGGAGAGACCCAGTACTTC. It specifies CSVERNRAGGETQYF.